This T cell receptor beta chain was sequenced in a study of identical twins. Ten or more counts support this clonotype. Its antigen is undetermined. Among all donors, each was a healthy Caucasian. Germline-derived CDR1 and CDR2 are SEHNR and FQNEAQ (reference sequence). Germline trimming cut 1 base from V and 3 bases from J; bases unmatched to any gene: 1. The CDR3 length is 14 residues. A single record per CDR3 protein comes from TCRdb applying MiXCR to the 5' RACE reads. The data contain a few hundred thousand distinct CDR3 sequences, around 18% of them seen just once; the ten biggest clones take up 9% to 15%. Findings and limits, study-wide: While abundant cord blood beta clonotypes carried fewer insertions, memory repertoires showed no such pattern. Modelling approaches yielded underestimates of out-of-frame TCR alpha sharing between monozygotic twins. For zero-insertion analyses, partial confounding could come from invariant MAIT and iNKT cells.

Input material: naive T cells sorted from blood. The genes are TRBV7-9 and TRBJ2-7; 9 positions match TRBD2. The clonotype comes from a man aged 45-65 years in good health. CDR3 sequence reads: CASSLDSGGYEQYF. The CDR3, as DNA: TGTGCCAGCAGCTTAGATAGCGGGGGCTACGAGCAGTACTTC. Full variable domain (remainder filled in from reference TRBV7-9 and TRBJ2-7): DTGVSQNPRHKITKRGQNVTFRCDPISEHNRLYWYRQTLGQGPEFLTYFQNEAQLEKSRLLSDRFSAERPKGSFSTLEIQRTEQGDSAMYLCASSLDSGGYEQYFGPGTRLTVT.